The source of this T cell receptor beta chain is a study of regulatory T cells in long-lasting Graves disease. Study-level background: With positive TSH receptor antibodies and over 5 years of antithyroid drugs, Graves' disease was considered persistent. Overall study results and limits: Persistent Graves' patients showed less TCR diversity than newly diagnosed ones.

After removal of 0 bases from V and 6 bases from J, the junction contained 5 bases not matched to a gene. The CDR3 spans 17 residues. CDR1 is MGHRA, CDR2 YSYEKL, per germline. The time point was: persistent/refractory GD, antithyroid drugs over 5 years with positive TRAb. Construction of the TCR library relied on RNA isolated from PBMCs. Arm-PCR with iRepertoire HTBI primers amplified the CDR3 regions for these TCR beta libraries. Each CDR3 protein gets one entry after TCRdb re-called the multiplex PCR reads with MiXCR. The table has hundreds of thousands of distinct CDR3 sequences, less than 25% seen once; the top ten hold 7% to 10%. To note about this clonotype: What it binds is unknown.

The TCR comes from a female donor with Graves disease. V is TRBV4-1 and J is TRBJ2-2, with 12 bases aligning to TRBD2. The sequenced sample was peripheral blood mononuclear cells (PBMCs), obtained when the disease was refractory, from a patient treated with antithyroid drugs. The CDR3 bases are TGCGCCAGCAGCCAAGACCGACTAGCGGGAGAGTCCGGGGAGCTGTTTTTT. Its protein is CASSQDRLAGESGELFF.